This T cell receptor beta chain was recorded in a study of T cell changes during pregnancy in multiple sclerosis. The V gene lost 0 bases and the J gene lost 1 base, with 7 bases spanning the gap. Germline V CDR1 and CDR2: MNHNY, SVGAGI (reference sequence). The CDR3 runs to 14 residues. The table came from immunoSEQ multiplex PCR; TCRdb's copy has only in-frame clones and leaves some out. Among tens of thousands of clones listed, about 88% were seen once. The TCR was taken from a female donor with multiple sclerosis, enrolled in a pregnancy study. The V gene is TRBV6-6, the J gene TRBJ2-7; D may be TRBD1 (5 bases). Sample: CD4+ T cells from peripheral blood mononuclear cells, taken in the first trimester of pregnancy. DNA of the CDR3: TGTGCCAGCAGTTACTCGACAGCGTCCTACGAGCAGTACTTC. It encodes CASSYSTASYEQYF.